This section outlines one T cell receptor beta chain sequence together with its context. Germline CDR1 and CDR2: KGHSH and LQKENI. This CDR3 spans 20 amino acids. Trimming at V came to 2 bases and at J to 3 bases, leaving 18 bases not matched to a gene. The data were produced by immunoSEQ multiplex PCR, yet TCRdb's version contains in-frame clones alone and is incomplete. Among roughly 180,000 clones listed, approximately 90% were seen once. The sample originates from a study of blood T cell repertoires in COVID-19. Study-level information: There were acute and convalescent COVID-19 samples, and they came from the United States, Italy and Spain.

Sequencing input: PBMCs or T cells enriched from blood (not recorded which). The source of this sequence is a woman aged 30 to 39 who had recovered from COVID-19. The V and J genes are TRBV18 and TRBJ2-7; 11 bases match TRBD1. CDR3 region: CASSPTSNRDRGSLHYEQYF. CDR3 nucleotides: TGTGCCAGCTCACCAACGAGTAACCGGGACAGGGGGTCCCTCCACTACGAGCAGTACTTC.